The present entry profiles one T cell receptor (beta chain) with its context. Its antigen remains undetermined. Base quality data are lacking; no much larger clone is found one base away. The sample comes from a study of T cell responses to AZD1222 COVID-19 vaccine (dated by TCRdb to 2020 to 2022). Background on the whole study: AZD1222 recipients given second doses at about 4 weeks or at about 12 weeks were pooled, since spike-specific TCR depth and breadth were not found to differ between the two schedules. TCR sequencing covered 233 trial participants: 200 to 220 given two doses of AZD1222 and approximately 26 given two doses of MenACWY control vaccine. Trial participants were enrolled into age subgroups of 18-55, 56-69 and 70-plus years, which contained approximately 150, 30 and 60 TCR-sequenced participants, respectively. General study outcomes and caveats: Participants were mostly white British and included more females than males, and it was suggested by the authors that clonal diversity may have been underestimated. Only five to seven AZD1222 recipients were SARS-CoV-2 seropositive at baseline, limiting conclusions about previously exposed vaccinees. In the small 56-69-year group, the increase in depth fell short of significance, most likely because of low power. Because no day 14 peak-response samples were available, the repertoires could be characterized only after the peak T cell response. Reportedly, almost half of the unique spike-specific TCRs recognized epitopes lying outside the regions that are mutated in the B.1.351 and B.1.1.7 variants. After two AZD1222 doses, both the breadth and the depth of spike-specific TCRs were significantly higher than at day 0 and than in MenACWY recipients. The vaccine-associated CD4 TCRs covered the entire spike protein, and the dominant responses fell in regions 160-218 and 743-854.

Germline trimming: 4 bases from V, 5 bases from J; junction bases outside gene matches: 10. Its CDR3 holds 15 amino acids, cysteine through phenylalanine. Only the CDR3 region is kept as DNA, spanning 45 bases read in frame from base 1. CDR1 is given as MNHEY and CDR2 as SVGAGI, both from the germline V gene. The meaning of the sample's time point label: baseline before first vaccination. Samples from vaccinated people were obtained from the UK trials COV001 and COV002, which included a single-blind randomized controlled phase 2/3 trial of AZD1222 (ChAdOx1 nCoV-19) in healthy adults. For TCRbeta chain sequencing, PBMC samples were collected from trial participants at day 0 and at day 28 after the second dose. The CDR3 regions of human TCRbeta chains were analyzed by immunosequencing. Turning to the authors' computational methods: Repertoire TCRs were checked for matches against a reference library of SARS-CoV-2-specific TCRs that had been generated using the MIRA antigen-specificity platform. Breadth meant the fraction of unique TCRs that were SARS-CoV-2-associated, whereas depth meant the fraction of total T cells that were SARS-CoV-2-associated. Using the MIRA data, each spike-specific TCR was assigned both to the spike region to which the TCR was reactive and to a CD4 or CD8 class. Log10-transformed breadth and depth values were compared by one-way ANOVA with Sidak's multiple comparisons tests. This immuneACCESS table, as held by TCRdb, lists in-frame sequences with V and J called but not all clones. Of the missing ones, under half trace to an unresolved V gene in checked studies; the others have no known cause. The V and J calls and clone size were taken over from that table, and D and trimming were inferred from the DNA. The sample table shows fewer than 150,000 clones, and about nine tenths are seen once. The top ten clonotypes cover around 1.2% of the sample.

This receptor was taken from an adult in good health. The chain uses TRBV6-5 and TRBJ1-2; 7 central bases correspond to TRBD1. The material was peripheral blood, obtained on day 0 of AZD1222 vaccination. The DNA reads as follows: TGTGCCAGCAGTTCGAGGGGAGAGGGGGCGTATGGCTACACCTTC. The resulting protein is CASSSRGEGAYGYTF.